This T cell receptor beta chain was found in a study of response to subunit inactivated influenza vaccine. The table lists this clonotype with many counts. This CDR3 contains 15 residues. V lost 2 bases to trimming and J lost 5 bases, with 14 bases between them. Germline V lookup: CDR1 SGDLS, CDR2 YYNGEE. TCRdb used MiXCR to reprocess the RT-PCR reads, holding one entry per CDR3 protein. The table lists about 540,000 distinct CDR3 sequences, roughly 23% of them singletons, with 2.5% to 3.5% in the top ten. This same sample was also taken into another study, of T cells expressing NK-cell markers. From that paper: Production of TCR beta cDNA relied on 5'RACE template switching with UMIs. Within the sequenced cohort of eight donors, seven exhibited HCMV seropositivity and one was seronegative. Dominant NKG2C+ clonotypes were found to form about 1.0-7.5% of CD8+ T cells in over 5 donors.

The material was CD4+ T cells sorted from PBMCs, obtained approximately 13 days after vaccination. V is TRBV9 and J is TRBJ2-1; the D call may be TRBD1 or TRBD2 (5 bases each). The TCR was taken from a man aged 45-65 years who received an inactivated influenza vaccine. CDR3 loop: CASSVRDRYNNEQFF. DNA of the CDR3: TGTGCCAGCAGCGTCCGGGACCGCTACAACAATGAGCAGTTCTTC.